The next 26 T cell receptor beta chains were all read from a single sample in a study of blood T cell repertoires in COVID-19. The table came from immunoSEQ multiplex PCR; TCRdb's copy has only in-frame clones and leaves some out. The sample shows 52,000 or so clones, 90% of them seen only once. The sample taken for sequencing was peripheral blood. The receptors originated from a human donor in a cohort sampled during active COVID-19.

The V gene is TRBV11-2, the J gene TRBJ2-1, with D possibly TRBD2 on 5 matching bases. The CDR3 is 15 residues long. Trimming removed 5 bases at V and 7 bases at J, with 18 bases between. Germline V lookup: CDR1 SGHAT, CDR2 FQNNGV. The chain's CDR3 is CASSPRFPRENEQFF. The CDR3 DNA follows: TGTGCCAGCAGCCCTCGTTTCCCACGGGAAAATGAGCAGTTCTTC.

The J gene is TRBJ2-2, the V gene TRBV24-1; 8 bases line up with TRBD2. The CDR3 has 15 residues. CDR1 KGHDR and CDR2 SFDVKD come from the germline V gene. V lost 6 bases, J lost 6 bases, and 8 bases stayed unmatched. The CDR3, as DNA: TGTGCCACCAGTCTGGGCGGGGGGTACGCCGGGGAGCTGTTTTTT. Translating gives CATSLGGGYAGELFF.

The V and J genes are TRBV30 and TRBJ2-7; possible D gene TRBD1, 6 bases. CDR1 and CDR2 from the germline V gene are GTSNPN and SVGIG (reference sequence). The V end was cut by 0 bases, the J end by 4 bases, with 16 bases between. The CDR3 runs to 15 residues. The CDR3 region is CAWSVRQGLFYEQYF. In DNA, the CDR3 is TGTGCCTGGAGTGTACGGCAGGGGCTATTTTACGAGCAGTACTTC.

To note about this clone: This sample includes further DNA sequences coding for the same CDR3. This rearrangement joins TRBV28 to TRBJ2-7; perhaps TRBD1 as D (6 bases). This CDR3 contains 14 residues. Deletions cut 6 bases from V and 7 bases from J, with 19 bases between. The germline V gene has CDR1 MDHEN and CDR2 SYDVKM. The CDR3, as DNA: TGTGCCAGCAGCCCAGGACAGCTTCTCCGGGAGCAGTACTTC. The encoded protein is CASSPGQLLREQYF. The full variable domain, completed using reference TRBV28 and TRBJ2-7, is DVKVTQSSRYLVKRTGEKVFLECVQDMDHENMFWYRQDPGLGLRLIYFSYDVKMKEKGDIPEGYSVSREKKERFSLILESASTNQTSMYLCASSPGQLLREQYFGPGTRLTVT.

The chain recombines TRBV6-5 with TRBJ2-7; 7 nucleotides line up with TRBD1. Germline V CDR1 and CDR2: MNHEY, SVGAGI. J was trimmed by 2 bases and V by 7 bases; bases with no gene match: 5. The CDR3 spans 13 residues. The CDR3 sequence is CASTGQATYEQYF. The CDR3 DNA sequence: TGTGCCAGCACCGGACAGGCAACCTACGAGCAGTACTTC.

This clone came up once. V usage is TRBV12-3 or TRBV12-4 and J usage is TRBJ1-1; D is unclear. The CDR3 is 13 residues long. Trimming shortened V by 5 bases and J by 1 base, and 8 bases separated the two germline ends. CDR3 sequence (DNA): TGTGCCAGCAGTATCGCACAGAACACTGAAGCTTTCTTT. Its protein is CASSIAQNTEAFF.

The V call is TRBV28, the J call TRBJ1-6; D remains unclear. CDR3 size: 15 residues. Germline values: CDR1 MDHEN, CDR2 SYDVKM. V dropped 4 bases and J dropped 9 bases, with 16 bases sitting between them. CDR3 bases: TGTGCCAGCAGTTCCCCCTTGACTGCCGGTTCACCCCTCCACTTT. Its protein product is CASSSPLTAGSPLHF.

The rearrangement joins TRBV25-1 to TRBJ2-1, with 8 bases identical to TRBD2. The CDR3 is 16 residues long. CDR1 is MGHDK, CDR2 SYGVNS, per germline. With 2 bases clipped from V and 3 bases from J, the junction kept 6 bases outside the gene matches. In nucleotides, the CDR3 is TGTGCCAGCAGTGAACTTACTAGCGGCGGCTACAATGAGCAGTTCTTC. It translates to CASSELTSGGYNEQFF.

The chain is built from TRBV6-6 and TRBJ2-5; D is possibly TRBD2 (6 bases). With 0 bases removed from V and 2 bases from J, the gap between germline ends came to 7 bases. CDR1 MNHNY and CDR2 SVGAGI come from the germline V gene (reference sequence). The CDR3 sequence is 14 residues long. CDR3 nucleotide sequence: TGTGCCAGCAGTTACTCGGCGGGACAAGAGACCCAGTACTTC. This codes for CASSYSAGQETQYF.

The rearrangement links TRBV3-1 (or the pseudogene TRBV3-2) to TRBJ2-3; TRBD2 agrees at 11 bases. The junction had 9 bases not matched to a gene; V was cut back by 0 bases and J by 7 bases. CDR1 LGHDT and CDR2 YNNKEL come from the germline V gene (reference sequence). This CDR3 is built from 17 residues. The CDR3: CASSQEGRLAGFHTQYF. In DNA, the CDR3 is TGTGCCAGCAGCCAAGAGGGAAGACTAGCGGGGTTCCATACGCAGTATTTT.

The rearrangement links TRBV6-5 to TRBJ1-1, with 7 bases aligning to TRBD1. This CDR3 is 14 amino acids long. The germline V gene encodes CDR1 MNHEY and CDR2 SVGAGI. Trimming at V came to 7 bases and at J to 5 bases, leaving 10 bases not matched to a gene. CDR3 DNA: TGTGCCAGCATCGTAAGGGGGCTTTTTACTGAAGCTTTCTTT. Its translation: CASIVRGLFTEAFF.

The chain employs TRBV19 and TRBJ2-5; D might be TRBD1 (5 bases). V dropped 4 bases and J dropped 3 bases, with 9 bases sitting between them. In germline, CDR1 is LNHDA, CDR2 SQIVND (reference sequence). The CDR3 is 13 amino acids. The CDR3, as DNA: TGTGCCAGTAGTAAACAGGACGAAGAGACCCAGTACTTC. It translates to CASSKQDEETQYF.

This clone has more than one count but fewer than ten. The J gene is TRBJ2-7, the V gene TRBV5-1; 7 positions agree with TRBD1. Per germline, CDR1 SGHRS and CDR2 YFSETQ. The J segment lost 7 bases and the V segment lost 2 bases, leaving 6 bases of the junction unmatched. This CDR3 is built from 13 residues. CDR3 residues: CASSFGQAGEQYF. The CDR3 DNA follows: TGCGCCAGCAGCTTCGGACAGGCAGGGGAGCAGTACTTC.

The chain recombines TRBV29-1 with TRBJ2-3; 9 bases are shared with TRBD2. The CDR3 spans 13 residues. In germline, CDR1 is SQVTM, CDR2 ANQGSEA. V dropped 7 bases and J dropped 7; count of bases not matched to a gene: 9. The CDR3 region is CSGAGGRVNTQYF. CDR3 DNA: TGCAGCGGCGCCGGCGGGAGGGTAAATACGCAGTATTTT.

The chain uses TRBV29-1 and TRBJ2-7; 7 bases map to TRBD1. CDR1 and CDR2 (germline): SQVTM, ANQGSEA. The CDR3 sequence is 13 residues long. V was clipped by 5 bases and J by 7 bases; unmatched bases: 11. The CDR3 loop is CSVQNTGAGEQYF. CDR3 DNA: TGCAGCGTTCAAAATACAGGGGCTGGTGAGCAGTACTTC.

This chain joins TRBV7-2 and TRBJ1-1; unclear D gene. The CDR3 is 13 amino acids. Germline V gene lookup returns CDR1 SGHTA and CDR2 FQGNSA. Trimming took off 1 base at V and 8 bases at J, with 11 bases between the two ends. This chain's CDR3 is CASSLDSIGEAFF. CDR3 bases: TGTGCCAGCAGCTTAGACTCTATCGGGGAAGCTTTCTTT.

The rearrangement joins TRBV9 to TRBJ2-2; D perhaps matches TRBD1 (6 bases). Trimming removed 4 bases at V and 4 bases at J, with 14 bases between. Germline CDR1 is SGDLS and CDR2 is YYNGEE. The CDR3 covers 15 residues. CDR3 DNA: TGTGCCAGCAGCTCCTCCGGGACAACCACCGGGGAGCTGTTTTTT. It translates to CASSSSGTTTGELFF.

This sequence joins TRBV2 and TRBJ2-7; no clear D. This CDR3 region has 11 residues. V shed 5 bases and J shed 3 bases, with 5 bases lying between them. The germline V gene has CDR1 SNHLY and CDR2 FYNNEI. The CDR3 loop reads CASSSLYEQYF. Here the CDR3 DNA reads TGTGCCAGCAGTTCCCTCTACGAGCAGTACTTC.

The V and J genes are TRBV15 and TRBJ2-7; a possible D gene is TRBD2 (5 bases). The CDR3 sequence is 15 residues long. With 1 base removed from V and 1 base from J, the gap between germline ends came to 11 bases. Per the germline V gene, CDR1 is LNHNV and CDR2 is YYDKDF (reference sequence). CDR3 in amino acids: CATSRAPDSSYEQYF. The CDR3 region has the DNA TGTGCCACCAGCAGAGCCCCGGACTCGTCCTACGAGCAGTACTTC.

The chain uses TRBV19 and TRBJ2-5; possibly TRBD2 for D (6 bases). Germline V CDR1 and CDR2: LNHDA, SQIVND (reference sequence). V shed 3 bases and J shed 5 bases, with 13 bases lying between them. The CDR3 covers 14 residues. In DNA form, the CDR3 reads TGTGCCAGTAGTATGCGGGGATACGGGGAGACCCAGTACTTC. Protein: CASSMRGYGETQYF.

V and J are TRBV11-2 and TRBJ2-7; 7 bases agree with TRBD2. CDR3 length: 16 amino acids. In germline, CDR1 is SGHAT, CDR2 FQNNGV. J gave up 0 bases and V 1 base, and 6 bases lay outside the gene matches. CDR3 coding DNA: TGTGCCAGCAGCTTAGTGGGTGGGAGGGCCTCCTACGAGCAGTACTTC. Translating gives CASSLVGGRASYEQYF.

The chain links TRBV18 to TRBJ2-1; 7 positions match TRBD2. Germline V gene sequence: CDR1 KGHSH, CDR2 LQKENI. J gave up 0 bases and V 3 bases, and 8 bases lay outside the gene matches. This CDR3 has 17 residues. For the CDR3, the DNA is TGTGCCAGCTCACCGTCTAGCGGACCGAGCTCCTACAATGAGCAGTTCTTC. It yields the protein CASSPSSGPSSYNEQFF.

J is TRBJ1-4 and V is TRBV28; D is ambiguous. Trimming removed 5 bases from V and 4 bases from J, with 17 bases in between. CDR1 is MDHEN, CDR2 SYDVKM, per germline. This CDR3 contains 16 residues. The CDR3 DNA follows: TGTGCCAGCAGTCTCGACGAAGGAGGATTTAATGAAAAACTGTTTTTT. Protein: CASSLDEGGFNEKLFF.

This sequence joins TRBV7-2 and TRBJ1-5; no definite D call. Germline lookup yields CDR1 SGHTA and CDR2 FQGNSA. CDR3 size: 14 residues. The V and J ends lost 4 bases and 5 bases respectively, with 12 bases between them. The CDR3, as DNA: TGTGCCAGCAGCTCAACACACCCCGATCAGCCCCAGCATTTT. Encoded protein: CASSSTHPDQPQHF.

DNA for the CDR3: TGTGCCAGCAGCCAGGGCGGGACAGCGAACACTGAAGCTTTCTTT. As protein: CASSQGGTANTEAFF. The chain carries TRBV4-2 and TRBJ1-1; 7 bases fit TRBD1. The V and J ends lost 3 bases and 1 base, in that order; junction bases with no gene match: 5. The CDR3 is 15 residues long. The germline V gene has CDR1 LGHNA and CDR2 YNFKEQ.

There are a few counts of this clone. This chain's CDR3 is CAWTPGQTNQPQHF. The CDR3 DNA sequence: TGTGCCTGGACTCCGGGACAGACCAATCAGCCCCAGCATTTT. The genes are TRBV30 and TRBJ1-5; 7 bases map to TRBD1. CDR3 length: 14 residues. Germline CDR1 reads GTSNPN; CDR2 reads SVGIG (reference sequence). V lost 4 bases, J lost 3 bases, and 6 bases stayed unmatched.